Below are 32 T cell receptor beta chains sequenced from a single sample in a study of cytomegalovirus exposure and HLA in healthy donors. 60 Vbeta and 13 Jbeta primers were used in PCR. TCRdb keeps only in-frame clones here, not all; method: immunoSEQ multiplex PCR. The sample totals about 160,000 clones. Sequenced: PBMCs. These TCRs come from a woman aged 55-69 years in good health and CMV-seronegative.

The rearrangement links TRBV7-2 to TRBJ2-3; D may be TRBD2 (6 bases). Germline V gene data show CDR1 as SGHTA and CDR2 as FQGNSA. The germline V and J ends were trimmed by 5 bases and 1 base, with 13 bases remaining between them. The CDR3 is 15 residues long. CDR3 bases: TGTGCCAGCAGCCCCGGAGGGGAACGCACAGATACGCAGTATTTT. As protein: CASSPGGERTDTQYF. The variable domain in full, with the rest retrieved from reference TRBV7-2 and TRBJ2-3, is GAGVSQSPSNKVTEKGKDVELRCDPISGHTALYWYRQSLGQGLEFLIYFQGNSAPDKSGLPSDRFSAERTGGSVSTLTIQRTQQEDSAVYLCASSPGGERTDTQYFGPGTRLTVL.

As for this clone: Other DNA sequences in this sample translate to the same CDR3. The chain has TRBV6-6 and TRBJ1-4; perhaps TRBD1 as D (5 bases). Germline CDR1 MNHNY, CDR2 SVGAGI (reference sequence). The CDR3 is 14 residues long. V was cut by 7 bases and J by 4 bases, with 13 bases left in between. Here the CDR3 reads CASKLDSNNEKLFF. As DNA, the CDR3 is TGTGCCAGCAAACTCGACAGCAATAATGAAAAACTGTTTTTT.

The rearrangement uses TRBV4-1 and TRBJ2-3, with 12 bases lining up with TRBD2. The V segment lost 4 bases and the J segment 2 bases; nucleotides outside the gene matches: 4. Germline V gene lookup returns CDR1 MGHRA and CDR2 YSYEKL. The CDR3 has 16 amino acids. CDR3 bases: TGCGCCAGCAGCCGGCTAGCGGGGGGGAACACAGATACGCAGTATTTT. Its protein product is CASSRLAGGNTDTQYF.

The chain has TRBV23-1 and TRBJ1-5; 7 nucleotides match TRBD1. TRBV23-1 is an open reading frame whose function is uncertain. Unmatched junction bases numbered 4, after V lost 2 bases and J lost 0 bases. The CDR3 runs to 16 residues. The CDR3 nucleotides read TGCGCCAGCAGTCAACGGGACAGCGATAGCAATCAGCCCCAGCATTTT. It is translated as CASSQRDSDSNQPQHF.

The chain links TRBV6-1 to TRBJ1-5; D call uncertain. Germline lookup yields CDR1 MNHNS and CDR2 SASEGT. Between the trimmed V and J ends, which lost 1 base and 5 bases, there was a span of 6 bases. This CDR3 has 13 residues. CDR3 DNA: TGTGCCAGCAGTGAAGACGGTTATCAGCCCCAGCATTTT. Translated: CASSEDGYQPQHF.

The chain joins TRBV19 to TRBJ2-2; D is unresolved. This CDR3 region has 14 residues. V was pared by 9 bases and J by 4 bases, with 15 bases between. Germline CDR1 reads LNHDA; CDR2 reads SQIVND (reference sequence). The CDR3 loop reads CASQYMRGTGELFF. As DNA, the CDR3 is TGTGCCAGCCAGTATATGCGAGGCACCGGGGAGCTGTTTTTT.

The V gene is TRBV29-1, the J gene TRBJ1-5, with D perhaps TRBD1 (6 bases). This CDR3 comprises 13 residues. CDR1 is SQVTM, CDR2 ANQGSEA, per germline. Trimming shortened V by 6 bases and J by 2 bases, and 11 bases separated the two germline ends. The CDR3 bases are TGCAGCGTCTCTAACAGGGGCAATCAGCCCCAGCATTTT. Amino acid sequence: CSVSNRGNQPQHF.

Comments on this clone: Other DNA sequences in this specimen translate into the identical CDR3. The chain joins TRBV18 to TRBJ1-1, with D unclear. The CDR3 consists of 13 residues. V lost 3 bases and J 1 base, leaving 6 bases between the germline ends. CDR1 is KGHSH, CDR2 LQKENI, per germline. The CDR3 coding sequence is TGTGCCAGCTCACCTGCAGGGAACACTGAAGCTTTCTTT. Translation: CASSPAGNTEAFF.

V gene TRBV5-6 combines with J gene TRBJ1-2; D not certain. Per germline, CDR1 SGHDT and CDR2 YYEEEE. Trimming pared 4 bases from V and 5 bases from J, leaving 12 bases between. The CDR3 loop spans 13 amino acids. Written as DNA, the CDR3 is TGTGCCAGCAGCCAGACAAGAAGGTATGGCTACACCTTC. Translation: CASSQTRRYGYTF.

The rearrangement links TRBV2 to TRBJ1-2, with TRBD1 matching 9 bases. Germline V CDR1 and CDR2: SNHLY, FYNNEI. The trim removed 8 bases at V and 7 bases at J, leaving 5 bases unmatched. The CDR3 sequence is 12 residues long. The DNA for the CDR3 is TGTGCCAGCGACAGGGGGACCTCTGGCTACACCTTC. Its translation is CASDRGTSGYTF.

This chain uses TRBV4-2 with TRBJ1-2; D not certain. Trimming removed 4 bases at V and 6 bases at J, with 12 bases between. The CDR3 loop spans 13 amino acids. Germline V gene data show CDR1 as LGHNA and CDR2 as YNFKEQ. CDR3 in DNA: TGTGCCAGCAGCCTCACACCCCGGGATGGCTACACCTTC. Translating gives CASSLTPRDGYTF.

CDR3 region: CASKRLPIDGYTF. The CDR3 region has the DNA TGTGCCAGCAAACGACTCCCGATCGATGGCTACACCTTC. The V gene is TRBV28, the J gene TRBJ1-2; D gene unclear. Germline V CDR1 and CDR2: MDHEN, SYDVKM. The germline V and J ends were trimmed by 7 bases and 6 bases, with 15 bases remaining between them. The CDR3 sequence is 13 residues long.

The chain's CDR3 is CASSHGTDPNEKLFF. The CDR3 DNA reads TGCGCCAGCAGCCACGGGACTGACCCTAATGAAAAACTGTTTTTT. The chain combines TRBV5-1 with TRBJ1-4; a weak D match, TRBD1 (5 bases). This CDR3 comprises 15 residues. Trimming took 4 bases from V and 3 from J, leaving 13 bases between them. Germline CDR1 is SGHRS and CDR2 is YFSETQ.

The genes are TRBV7-6 and TRBJ2-3, with a weak D call TRBD2 (5 bases). The V gene lost 0 bases and the J gene lost 2 bases, with 12 bases spanning the gap. CDR1 is SGHVS and CDR2 is FNYEAQ in the germline V gene. The CDR3 consists of 16 residues. CDR3 sequence: CASSLAPAGYTDTQYF. CDR3 bases: TGTGCCAGCAGCTTAGCACCGGCGGGCTACACAGATACGCAGTATTTT.

The chain uses TRBV2 and TRBJ2-7, with 10 bases identical to TRBD1. V was clipped by 8 bases and J by 4 bases; unmatched bases: 5. The CDR3 runs 13 residues. Germline V gene data show CDR1 as SNHLY and CDR2 as FYNNEI. In DNA, the CDR3 is TGTGCCAGCCTGACGGGACAGGGGTACGAGCAGTACTTC. Protein: CASLTGQGYEQYF.

The chain joins TRBV7-9 to TRBJ2-5; no firm D call. Germline-derived CDR1 and CDR2 are SEHNR and FQNEAQ (reference sequence). Deletions cut 3 bases from V and 4 bases from J, with 3 bases between. The CDR3 spans 11 residues. CDR3 coding DNA: TGTGCCAGCAGCTTCAGAGAGACCCAGTACTTC. Translated: CASSFRETQYF.

The rearrangement links TRBV7-6 to TRBJ2-7; TRBD1 is a possible D gene (7 bases). V lost 2 bases, J lost 3 bases, and 11 bases lay in between. From germline, CDR1 is SGHVS and CDR2 FNYEAQ. The CDR3 consists of 14 residues. The CDR3: CASSLRQGLYEQYF. The DNA for the CDR3 is TGTGCCAGCAGCTTAAGACAGGGACTCTACGAGCAGTACTTC.

The chain employs TRBV5-5 and TRBJ2-3, with TRBD2 matching over 7 bases. CDR1 and CDR2 from the germline V gene are SGHKS and YYEKEE (reference sequence). The CDR3 totals 15 residues. V was clipped by 4 bases and J by 3 bases; unmatched bases: 8. The CDR3, as DNA: TGTGCCAGCAGCCTTCGGGACGGGGGGACAGATACGCAGTATTTT. Protein product: CASSLRDGGTDTQYF.

The genes are TRBV5-6 and TRBJ2-3; 11 nucleotides agree with TRBD2. The CDR3 loop spans 16 amino acids. J was trimmed by 4 bases and V by 3 bases; bases with no gene match: 7. Germline CDR1 is SGHDT and CDR2 is YYEEEE. As DNA, the CDR3 is TGTGCCAGCAGCTGGCGGACTAGCGGGCAGGCAGATACGCAGTATTTT. Its protein is CASSWRTSGQADTQYF.

J is TRBJ2-5 and V is TRBV7-9, with D perhaps matching TRBD1 (5 bases). The CDR3 contains 14 residues. V was trimmed by 2 bases and J by 5 bases, leaving 12 bases between them. Looked up from germline, CDR1 is SEHNR and CDR2 is FQNEAQ (reference sequence). For the CDR3, the DNA is TGTGCCAGCAGCTTACCTGGGGCCCCGGAGACCCAGTACTTC. Translated: CASSLPGAPETQYF.

The chain uses TRBV11-2 and TRBJ2-7; 8 bases are shared with TRBD1. The CDR3 contains 17 residues. J lost 2 bases, V lost 1 base, and 10 bases had no gene match. CDR1 and CDR2 from the germline V gene are SGHAT and FQNNGV. CDR3 nucleotide sequence: TGTGCCAGCAGCTTAGGCCCGACAGGGGTTAAAACCTACGAGCAGTACTTC. It translates to CASSLGPTGVKTYEQYF.

V gene TRBV2 combines with J gene TRBJ1-1, with 7 bases lining up with TRBD1. Germline CDR1 SNHLY, CDR2 FYNNEI. V lost 4 bases, J lost 6 bases, and 8 bases stayed unmatched. This CDR3 has 14 amino acids. CDR3 residues: CASSVQPGGSEAFF. In nucleotides, the CDR3 is TGTGCCAGCAGTGTACAACCAGGGGGTTCTGAAGCTTTCTTT.

The chain carries TRBV27 and TRBJ1-2; tentatively, D is TRBD1 (6 bases). The CDR3 sequence is 18 residues long. V lost 6 bases and J lost 3, with 26 bases in between. Germline values: CDR1 MNHEY, CDR2 SMNVEV (reference sequence). For the CDR3, the DNA is TGTGCCAGCAGGCCCCGTTTCCGGGACATTAAAAGGGACTATGGCTACACCTTC. Protein: CASRPRFRDIKRDYGYTF.

The V and J genes are TRBV7-6 and TRBJ2-3; 7 bases line up with TRBD2. There are 15 residues in the CDR3. Germline V gives CDR1 SGHVS, CDR2 FNYEAQ. V gave up 1 base and J gave up 4 bases; unmatched junction bases: 5. In DNA, the CDR3 is TGTGCCAGCAGCTTAGGAGGTGGGAGGGCAGATACGCAGTATTTT. Its protein is CASSLGGGRADTQYF. The whole variable domain, filled in from reference TRBV7-6 and TRBJ2-3, reads GAGVSQSPRYKVTKRGQDVALRCDPISGHVSLYWYRQALGQGPEFLTYFNYEAQQDKSGLPNDRFSAERPEGSISTLTIQRTEQRDSAMYRCASSLGGGRADTQYFGPGTRLTVL.

The rearrangement uses TRBV5-1 and TRBJ1-4; D might be TRBD1 (6 bases). Looked up from germline, CDR1 is SGHRS and CDR2 is YFSETQ. This CDR3 has 14 amino acids. Trimming pared 1 base from V and 7 bases from J, leaving 11 bases between. The CDR3 reads CASSLQEQGEKLFF. The CDR3 nucleotides read TGCGCCAGCAGCTTGCAAGAACAGGGTGAAAAACTGTTTTTT.

V gene TRBV7-9 combines with J gene TRBJ1-1, with 7 bases lining up with TRBD1. This CDR3 has 13 amino acids. CDR1 SEHNR and CDR2 FQNEAQ come from the germline V gene (reference sequence). Trimming cost V 3 bases and J 5 bases; bases outside gene matches: 3. This chain's CDR3 is CASSFDRVTEAFF. CDR3 nucleotide sequence: TGTGCCAGCAGCTTCGACAGGGTAACTGAAGCTTTCTTT.

This chain connects TRBV29-1 to TRBJ2-1; D gene uncertain. Per germline, CDR1 SQVTM and CDR2 ANQGSEA. Trimming removed 5 bases from V and 3 bases from J, with 5 bases in between. CDR3 length equals 11 residues. The CDR3 loop reads CSVRVYNEQFF. DNA for the CDR3: TGCAGCGTTCGAGTCTACAATGAGCAGTTCTTC.

This chain connects TRBV6-5 to TRBJ1-1; TRBD1 matches 10 bases. This CDR3 has 15 residues. The germline V gene has CDR1 MNHEY and CDR2 SVGAGI. J gave up 11 bases and V 5 bases, and 14 bases lay outside the gene matches. The CDR3 DNA follows: TGTGCCAGCAGTACTGTGGGACAGGGGTCGAATCCGGCTTTCTTT. Amino acids: CASSTVGQGSNPAFF.

The CDR3 nucleotides read TGCAGCGTTATCCAGGGTCCCCTCTACGAGCAGTACTTC. Protein sequence: CSVIQGPLYEQYF. This chain joins TRBV29-1 and TRBJ2-7; tentatively, D is TRBD1 (5 bases). Looked up from germline, CDR1 is SQVTM and CDR2 is ANQGSEA. This CDR3 contains 13 residues. The V end lost 5 bases, the J end lost 3 bases, and 14 bases lay between the germline ends.

This chain connects TRBV5-4 to TRBJ2-6, with D perhaps TRBD1 (6 bases). The V gene lost 3 bases and the J gene lost 0 bases, with 16 bases spanning the gap. There are 18 residues in the CDR3. Germline CDR1 reads SGHNT; CDR2 reads YYREEE (reference sequence). The CDR3 DNA reads TGTGCCAGCAGCTCCGCACAGGGAAAAAGCTCTGGGGCCAACGTCCTGACTTTC. Protein sequence: CASSSAQGKSSGANVLTF.

The chain combines TRBV5-4 with TRBJ1-4; D may be TRBD1 (5 bases). The CDR3 runs to 15 residues. V lost 1 base to trimming and J lost 2 bases, with 9 bases between them. Germline CDR1 SGHNT, CDR2 YYREEE (reference sequence). CDR3 loop: CASSLRAGTNEKLFF. The CDR3 DNA reads TGTGCCAGCAGCTTGAGGGCAGGGACTAATGAAAAACTGTTTTTT. The full variable domain, rest sourced from reference TRBV5-4 and TRBJ1-4, is ETGVTQSPTHLIKTRGQQVTLRCSSQSGHNTVSWYQQALGQGPQFIFQYYREEENGRGNFPPRFSGLQFPNYSSELNVNALELDDSALYLCASSLRAGTNEKLFFGSGTQLSVL.

J is TRBJ1-1 and V is TRBV18, with D perhaps TRBD1 (6 bases). V lost 8 bases, J lost 3 bases, and 34 bases lay in between. Germline lookup yields CDR1 KGHSH and CDR2 LQKENI. The CDR3 extends over 20 amino acids. This chain's CDR3 is CASTTNRPGQGLAMDTEAFF. Written as DNA, the CDR3 is TGTGCCAGCACCACCAATCGCCCCGGGCAGGGGCTGGCAATGGACACTGAAGCTTTCTTT.